Reported below is one TCR beta chain. Its cognate antigen is unknown. Produced via immunoSEQ multiplex PCR; TCRdb's table is partial and in-frame only. The sample consists of 55,000 to 80,000 clones, 85% to 95% of them appearing once. These data come from a study of cytomegalovirus exposure and HLA in healthy donors. Study results and limitations: Most TCR sequences proved rare, with some public TCRs found in many donors.

It was the approximately 120-subject validation cohort, separate from the roughly 700-subject first cohort, to which the donors belonged. CDR3 length: 15 residues. Germline V lookup: CDR1 LNHNV, CDR2 YYDKDF (reference sequence). With 4 bases removed from V and 7 bases from J, the gap between germline ends came to 17 bases. The receptor's source is a woman aged 18 to 35 in good health and CMV-seropositive. The gene calls are TRBV15 and TRBJ1-5; weak D call: TRBD1 (5 bases). The sample taken for sequencing was PBMCs. The DNA of the CDR3 is TGTGCCACCAGCACGGGACGGGGGTTGATGCAGCCCCAGCATTTT. Translated, it gives CATSTGRGLMQPQHF.